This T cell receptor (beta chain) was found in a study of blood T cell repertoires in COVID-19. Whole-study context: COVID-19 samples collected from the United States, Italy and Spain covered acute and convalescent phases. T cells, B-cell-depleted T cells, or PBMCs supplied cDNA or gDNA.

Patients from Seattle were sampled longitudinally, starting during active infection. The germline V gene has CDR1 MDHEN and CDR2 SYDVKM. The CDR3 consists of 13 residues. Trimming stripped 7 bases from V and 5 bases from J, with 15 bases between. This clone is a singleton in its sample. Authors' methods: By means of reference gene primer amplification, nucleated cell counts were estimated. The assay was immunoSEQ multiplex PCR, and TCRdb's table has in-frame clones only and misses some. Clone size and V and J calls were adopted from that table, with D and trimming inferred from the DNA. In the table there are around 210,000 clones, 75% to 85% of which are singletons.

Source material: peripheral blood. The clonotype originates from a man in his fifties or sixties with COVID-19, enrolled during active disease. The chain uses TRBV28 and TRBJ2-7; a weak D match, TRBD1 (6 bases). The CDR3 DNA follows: TGTGCCAGCACCATTCGGACAGCCGACGAGCAGTACTTC. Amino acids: CASTIRTADEQYF.